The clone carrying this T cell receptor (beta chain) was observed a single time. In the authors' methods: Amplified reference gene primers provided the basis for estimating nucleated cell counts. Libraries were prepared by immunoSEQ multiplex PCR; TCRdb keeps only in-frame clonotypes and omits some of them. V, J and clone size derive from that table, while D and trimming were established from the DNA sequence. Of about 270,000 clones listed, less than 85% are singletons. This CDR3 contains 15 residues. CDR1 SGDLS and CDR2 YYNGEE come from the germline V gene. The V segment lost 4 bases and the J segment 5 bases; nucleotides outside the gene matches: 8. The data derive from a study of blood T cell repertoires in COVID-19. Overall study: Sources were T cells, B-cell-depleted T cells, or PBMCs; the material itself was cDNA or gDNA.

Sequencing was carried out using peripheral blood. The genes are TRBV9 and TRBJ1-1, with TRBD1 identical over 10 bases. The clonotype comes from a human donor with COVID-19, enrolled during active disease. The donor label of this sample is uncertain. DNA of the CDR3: TGTGCCAGCAGCCCCCAGACAGGGGGCTGGACTGAAGCTTTCTTT. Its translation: CASSPQTGGWTEAFF.